These 5 T cell receptor beta chains came from one sample sequenced in a study of shared clonotypes between healthy human individuals (dated by TCRdb to 2019 to 2021). The library relied on the immunoSEQ multiplex PCR assay. Imported from immuneACCESS, the table was reduced by TCRdb to in-frame sequences with V and J called. These copies leave out some clones; in studies compared against another copy, an unresolved V gene accounts for under half, and the cause of the remainder is not known. Across this sample there are about 470,000 clones, with about four fifths seen only once. The leading ten clones occupy 13% of the sample. The sample comprised PBMCs. The receptors stem from a woman aged 40 to 50 in good health. Some clones in this sample may be carry-over from other donors' samples.

V gene TRBV25-1 combines with J gene TRBJ2-7; D uncertain. V was trimmed by 8 bases and J by 0 bases, leaving 11 bases between them. The CDR3 extends over 13 amino acids. Per germline, CDR1 MGHDK and CDR2 SYGVNS. CDR3 sequence (DNA): TGTGCCAGCGATGACACAATCTCCTACGAGCAGTACTTC. Protein sequence: CASDDTISYEQYF.

V is TRBV30 and J is TRBJ2-7; no reliable D call. Germline V gene sequence: CDR1 GTSNPN, CDR2 SVGIG (reference sequence). The germline V and J ends were trimmed by 3 bases and 3 bases, with 12 bases remaining between them. CDR3 length: 13 residues. The CDR3 is CAWSASGLYEQYF. CDR3 coding DNA: TGTGCCTGGAGCGCCTCCGGGCTCTACGAGCAGTACTTC.

This chain connects TRBV6-4 to TRBJ1-1; D perhaps matches TRBD1 (6 bases). The germline CDR1 and CDR2 sequences are MRHNA and SNTAGT. This CDR3 spans 13 amino acids. The V end was cut by 6 bases, the J end by 0 bases, with 8 bases between. CDR3 residues: CASREGVNTEAFF. CDR3 DNA: TGTGCCAGCAGGGAGGGGGTGAACACTGAAGCTTTCTTT.

This clone was seen at least ten times. The V gene is TRBV27, the J gene TRBJ1-1; weak D call: TRBD1 (5 bases). V was pared by 3 bases and J by 1 base, with 12 bases between. Looked up from germline, CDR1 is MNHEY and CDR2 is SMNVEV (reference sequence). The CDR3 covers 15 residues. The CDR3 DNA reads as TGTGCCAGCAGTTTGGGGCCGTGGGGGAACACTGAAGCTTTCTTT. This sequence encodes CASSLGPWGNTEAFF.

In its sample, this clone was seen a few times. This chain connects TRBV28 to TRBJ2-7; 14 bases are a match to TRBD2. The CDR3 extends over 16 amino acids. The V gene's germline CDR1 is MDHEN and CDR2 SYDVKM. The trim removed 5 bases at V and 6 bases at J, leaving 9 bases unmatched. The DNA of the CDR3 is TGTGCCAGCAGTCCGCCCGGGACTAGCGGGAGTCGCGAGCAGTACTTC. It translates to CASSPPGTSGSREQYF.